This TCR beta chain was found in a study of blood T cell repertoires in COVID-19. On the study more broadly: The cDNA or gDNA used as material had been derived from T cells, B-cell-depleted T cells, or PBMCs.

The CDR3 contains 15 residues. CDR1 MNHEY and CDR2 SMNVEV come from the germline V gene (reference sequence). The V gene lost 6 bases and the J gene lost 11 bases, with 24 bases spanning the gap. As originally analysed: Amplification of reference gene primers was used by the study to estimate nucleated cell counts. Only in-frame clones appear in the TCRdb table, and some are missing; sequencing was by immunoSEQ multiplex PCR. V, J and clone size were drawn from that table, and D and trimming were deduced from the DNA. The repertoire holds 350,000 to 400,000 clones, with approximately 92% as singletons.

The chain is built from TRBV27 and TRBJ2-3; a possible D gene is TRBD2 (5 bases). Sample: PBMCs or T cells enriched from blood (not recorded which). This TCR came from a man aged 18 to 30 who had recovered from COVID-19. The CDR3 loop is CASRPTPGSIRGQYF. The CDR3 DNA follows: TGTGCCAGCAGGCCTACGCCGGGGTCTATACGGGGGCAGTATTTT.